The 24 T cell receptor beta chains listed next were all sequenced from one sample in a study of T cell changes during pregnancy in multiple sclerosis. TCRdb's table, derived via immunoSEQ multiplex PCR, lists solely in-frame clones and lacks some. The sample has 83,000 or so clones, about 94% seen once. Specimen: peripheral blood, collected after pregnancy. These receptors were obtained from a female donor in good health, enrolled as a control in a pregnancy study.

This chain joins TRBV27 and TRBJ1-4; D gene unclear. CDR3 length: 17 amino acids. Deletions cut 5 bases from V and 0 bases from J, with 16 bases between. Germline V CDR1 and CDR2: MNHEY, SMNVEV (reference sequence). The CDR3 bases are TGTGCCAGCAGTCCACCCAAAAAGAGCACAACTAATGAAAAACTGTTTTTT. Translated: CASSPPKKSTTNEKLFF.

Turning to this clone: A junction boundary mismatches the germline segment, possibly from a read error. The gene calls are TRBV6-1 and TRBJ2-5, with 9 bases identical to TRBD2. Germline CDR1 reads MNHNS; CDR2 reads SASEGT. This CDR3 has 13 residues. This CDR3 reads CASSYTSGSHWNF. CDR3 nucleotides: TGTGCCAGCAGCTATACTAGCGGGTCTCATTGGAACTTC.

This chain connects TRBV28 to TRBJ2-1, with D possibly matching TRBD2 (6 bases). Trimming shortened V by 5 bases and J by 4 bases, and 18 bases separated the two germline ends. The V gene's germline CDR1 is MDHEN and CDR2 SYDVKM. The length of the CDR3 is 16 residues. CDR3 nucleotides: TGTGCCAGCAGTCCGACCGGGGGACTGAATTACAATGAGCAGTTCTTC. The encoded protein is CASSPTGGLNYNEQFF.

The chain is built from TRBV5-1 and TRBJ2-2; 9 bases match TRBD1. The trim removed 3 bases at V and 4 bases at J, leaving 10 bases unmatched. CDR3 length: 17 amino acids. CDR1 SGHRS and CDR2 YFSETQ come from the germline V gene. CDR3 DNA sequence: TGCGCCAGCAGCTCATCCAGCTGGGACAGGGTCACCGGGGAGCTGTTTTTT. Encoded protein: CASSSSSWDRVTGELFF.

This chain links TRBV28 with TRBJ2-5, with 10 nucleotides matching TRBD1. Germline V CDR1 and CDR2: MDHEN, SYDVKM. Trimming at V came to 5 bases and at J to 1 base, leaving 4 bases not matched to a gene. The CDR3 loop spans 15 amino acids. As DNA, the CDR3 is TGTGCCAGCAGTCAGGGACAGGGGCCCCAAGAGACCCAGTACTTC. This encodes CASSQGQGPQETQYF.

V gene TRBV5-4 combines with J gene TRBJ1-2, with no clear D. CDR1 is SGHNT, CDR2 YYREEE, per germline (reference sequence). V lost 2 bases to trimming and J lost 2 bases, with 7 bases between them. This CDR3 has 13 amino acids. In DNA, the CDR3 is TGTGCCAGCAGCTTTGACGGGAACTATGGCTACACCTTC. It yields the protein CASSFDGNYGYTF.

The V call is TRBV27, the J call TRBJ2-2; unclear D gene. The CDR3 extends over 11 amino acids. The V and J ends lost 10 bases and 0 bases respectively, with 3 bases between them. Germline V lookup: CDR1 MNHEY, CDR2 SMNVEV (reference sequence). CDR3 DNA sequence: TGTGCCAACTCGAACACCGGGGAGCTGTTTTTT. Protein sequence: CANSNTGELFF.

This chain joins TRBV5-6 and TRBJ2-7; 13 bases map to TRBD2. Germline V gene lookup returns CDR1 SGHDT and CDR2 YYEEEE. The V gene end was trimmed by 3 bases and the J gene end by 3 bases; junction bases not matched to a gene: 9. CDR3 length equals 17 residues. The CDR3 spells CASSSSGTSGTLYEQYF. CDR3 in DNA: TGTGCCAGCAGCTCTTCTGGGACTAGCGGGACGCTCTACGAGCAGTACTTC.

The J gene is TRBJ2-5, the V gene TRBV6-1; unclear D gene. This CDR3 has 14 amino acids. Germline V gene sequence: CDR1 MNHNS, CDR2 SASEGT. V lost 6 bases, J lost 2 bases, and 13 bases lay in between. The CDR3 region has the DNA TGTGCCAGCAGGAGTTCGGGTTGGCAAGAGACCCAGTACTTC. Translated: CASRSSGWQETQYF.

V gene TRBV7-2 combines with J gene TRBJ2-3, with 7 bases identical to TRBD2. V was clipped by 2 bases and J by 3 bases; unmatched bases: 5. CDR1 and CDR2 from the germline V gene are SGHTA and FQGNSA. The CDR3 runs to 15 residues. DNA for the CDR3: TGTGCCAGCAGCTTACGCGGGAGCGGTACAGATACGCAGTATTTT. Translation gives CASSLRGSGTDTQYF.

The chain joins TRBV9 to TRBJ2-7, with 10 bases fitting TRBD2. V was pared by 0 bases and J by 7 bases, with 7 bases of the junction left unmatched. CDR1 and CDR2 (germline): SGDLS, YYNGEE. The CDR3 loop spans 15 amino acids. CDR3 protein: CASSVGAGGPGEQYF. CDR3 DNA sequence: TGTGCCAGCAGCGTAGGAGCGGGAGGGCCAGGAGAGCAGTACTTC. Full variable domain (outside the CDR3, taken from reference TRBV9 and TRBJ2-7): DSGVTQTPKHLITATGQRVTLRCSPRSGDLSVYWYQQSLDQGLQFLIQYYNGEERAKGNILERFSAQQFPDLHSELNLSSLELGDSALYFCASSVGAGGPGEQYFGPGTRLTVT.

The chain links TRBV7-2 to TRBJ2-3; possibly TRBD2 for D (6 bases). V lost 2 bases to trimming and J lost 6 bases, with 12 bases between them. From germline, CDR1 is SGHTA and CDR2 FQGNSA. The CDR3 runs to 14 residues. Here the CDR3 reads CASSLLARADTQYF. CDR3 bases: TGTGCCAGCAGCTTACTAGCGAGGGCTGATACGCAGTATTTT. The entire variable domain, with the rest obtained from reference TRBV7-2 and TRBJ2-3, is as follows: GAGVSQSPSNKVTEKGKDVELRCDPISGHTALYWYRQSLGQGLEFLIYFQGNSAPDKSGLPSDRFSAERTGGSVSTLTIQRTQQEDSAVYLCASSLLARADTQYFGPGTRLTVL.

The rearrangement joins TRBV4-1 to TRBJ2-3; no clear D. Germline V gene sequence: CDR1 MGHRA, CDR2 YSYEKL. There are 16 residues in the CDR3. With 1 base removed from V and 5 bases from J, the gap between germline ends came to 16 bases. In DNA, the CDR3 is TGCGCCAGCAGCCAAGTAACCTCGCAGTATCAAGATACGCAGTATTTT. It yields the protein CASSQVTSQYQDTQYF.

V usage is TRBV5-6 and J usage is TRBJ1-2, with TRBD1 identical over 7 bases. The CDR3 is 14 amino acids. After removal of 0 bases from V and 2 bases from J, the junction contained 1 base not matched to a gene. Germline V gene data show CDR1 as SGHDT and CDR2 as YYEEEE. The CDR3 sequence: CASSLGDSNYGYTF. CDR3 sequence (DNA): TGTGCCAGCAGCTTGGGGGACAGCAACTATGGCTACACCTTC.

The V call is TRBV6-1, the J call TRBJ2-5; 8 bases are shared with TRBD2. Trimming cost V 1 base and J 5 bases; bases outside gene matches: 6. Per the germline V gene, CDR1 is MNHNS and CDR2 is SASEGT. The CDR3 sequence is 15 residues long. CDR3 region: CASSEGPGGPETQYF. The CDR3 bases are TGTGCCAGCAGTGAAGGCCCGGGAGGGCCTGAGACCCAGTACTTC.

The chain is built from TRBV11-2 and TRBJ2-3, with 8 nucleotides matching TRBD2. The CDR3 is 15 amino acids. Per the germline V gene, CDR1 is SGHAT and CDR2 is FQNNGV. The V segment lost 1 base and the J segment 5 bases; nucleotides outside the gene matches: 5. CDR3 DNA: TGTGCCAGCAGCTTAGTGGGCGGGAGGTTAGATACGCAGTATTTT. It translates to CASSLVGGRLDTQYF.

The chain carries TRBV5-1 and TRBJ2-7, with TRBD1 as a possible D gene (5 bases). Trimming pared 4 bases from V and 5 bases from J, leaving 16 bases between. CDR3 length equals 14 residues. Germline CDR1 SGHRS, CDR2 YFSETQ. CDR3 DNA: TGCGCCAGCAGCCCCCTGTCAGGGTACCACGAGCAGTACTTC. It encodes CASSPLSGYHEQYF.

The chain couples TRBV5-1 to TRBJ2-1; D might be TRBD2 (6 bases). The CDR3 is 13 residues long. V shed 3 bases and J shed 7 bases, with 11 bases lying between them. CDR1 and CDR2 (germline): SGHRS, YFSETQ. In DNA, the CDR3 is TGCGCCAGCAGCTCGGACTATAGGAATGAGCAGTTCTTC. It is translated as CASSSDYRNEQFF.

CDR3 in DNA: TGTGCCAGTCCGACCGGCAACGGGGTAGCCAAAAACATTCAGTACTTC. It codes for CASPTGNGVAKNIQYF. The chain employs TRBV19 and TRBJ2-4, with D tentatively TRBD2 (5 bases). This CDR3 contains 16 residues. Per the germline V gene, CDR1 is LNHDA and CDR2 is SQIVND (reference sequence). V lost 8 bases, J lost 0 bases, and 17 bases lay in between.

This sequence joins TRBV5-8 and TRBJ2-5; 11 bases fit TRBD1. The V segment lost 5 bases and the J segment 2 bases; nucleotides outside the gene matches: 8. Per germline, CDR1 SGHTS and CDR2 YDEGEE. There are 16 residues in the CDR3. In nucleotides, the CDR3 is TGTGCCAGCAGGAGCCGGGACAGGGGGAATCAAGAGACCCAGTACTTC. As protein: CASRSRDRGNQETQYF. Looking up the rest from reference TRBV5-8 and TRBJ2-5 gives the full variable domain: EAGVTQSPTHLIKTRGQQATLRCSPISGHTSVYWYQQALGLGLQFLLWYDEGEERNRGNFPPRFSGRQFPNYSSELNVNALELEDSALYLCASRSRDRGNQETQYFGPGTRLLVL.

V gene TRBV4-1 combines with J gene TRBJ2-2, with D possibly TRBD2 on 6 matching bases. V was cut by 0 bases and J by 0 bases, with 14 bases left in between. Looked up from germline, CDR1 is MGHRA and CDR2 is YSYEKL. CDR3 length: 18 amino acids. The chain's CDR3 is CASSQDSGVFANTGELFF. CDR3 DNA sequence: TGCGCCAGCAGCCAAGATTCGGGGGTGTTCGCGAACACCGGGGAGCTGTTTTTT.

The V call is TRBV18, the J call TRBJ1-6; no clear D. Germline CDR1 and CDR2: KGHSH and LQKENI. This CDR3 contains 13 residues. Trimming shortened V by 0 bases and J by 6 bases, and 3 bases separated the two germline ends. The CDR3 region is CASSPPLNSPLHF. CDR3 DNA: TGTGCCAGCTCACCACCCCTTAATTCACCCCTCCACTTT.

The J gene is TRBJ2-2, the V gene TRBV7-2; D might be TRBD2 (6 bases). The CDR3 has 16 amino acids. Trimming took off 3 bases at V and 5 bases at J, with 16 bases between the two ends. CDR1 and CDR2 (germline): SGHTA, FQGNSA. For the CDR3, the DNA is TGTGCCAGCAGCTTGACGGGACTTTTCCAAACCGGGGAGCTGTTTTTT. This gives the protein CASSLTGLFQTGELFF.

J is TRBJ2-5 and V is TRBV2, with 7 bases lining up with TRBD1. The J segment lost 5 bases and the V segment lost 4 bases, leaving 10 bases of the junction unmatched. This CDR3 contains 15 residues. CDR1 SNHLY and CDR2 FYNNEI come from the germline V gene. CDR3 sequence (DNA): TGTGCCAGCAGTGTTGGACTGGGCAGGGGGGAGACCCAGTACTTC. The encoded protein is CASSVGLGRGETQYF.